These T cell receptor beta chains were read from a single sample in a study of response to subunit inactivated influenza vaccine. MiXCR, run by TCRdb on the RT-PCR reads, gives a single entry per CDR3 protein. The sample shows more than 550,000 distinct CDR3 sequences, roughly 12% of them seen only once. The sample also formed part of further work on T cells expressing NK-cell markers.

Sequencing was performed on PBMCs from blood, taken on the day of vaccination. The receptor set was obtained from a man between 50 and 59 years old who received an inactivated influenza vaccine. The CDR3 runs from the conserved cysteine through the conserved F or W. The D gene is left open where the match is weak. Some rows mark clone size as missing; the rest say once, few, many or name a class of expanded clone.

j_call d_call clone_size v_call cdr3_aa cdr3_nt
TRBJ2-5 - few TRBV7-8 CASSLGTVQYF TGTGCCAGCAGCTTGGGGACCGTCCAGTACTTC
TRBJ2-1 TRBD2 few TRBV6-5 CASSSSGRGWDEQFF TGTGCCAGCAGTTCCAGCGGGAGGGGCTGGGATGAGCAGTTCTTC
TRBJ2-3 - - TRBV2 CASSPVPGDTQYF TGTGCCAGCAGTCCAGTCCCCGGAGATACGCAGTATTTT
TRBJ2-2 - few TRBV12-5 CASGLGQITGELFF TGTGCTAGTGGTTTAGGACAGATCACCGGGGAGCTGTTTTTT
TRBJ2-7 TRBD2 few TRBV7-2 CASSSTSGIEQYF TGTGCCAGCAGCTCGACTAGCGGGATCGAGCAGTACTTC
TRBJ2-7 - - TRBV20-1 CSARGRGGYEQYF TGCAGTGCTAGAGGCAGGGGAGGTTACGAGCAGTACTTC
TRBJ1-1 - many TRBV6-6 CASSYDTEAFF TGTGCCAGCAGTTACGACACTGAAGCTTTCTTT
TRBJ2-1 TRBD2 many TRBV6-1 CASSPSGRALNEQFF TGTGCCAGCAGTCCCAGCGGGAGGGCCCTCAATGAGCAGTTCTTC
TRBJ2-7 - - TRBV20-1 CSASDRSSSYEQYF TGCAGTGCCTCTGATCGATCTAGCTCCTACGAGCAGTACTTC
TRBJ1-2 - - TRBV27 CASSLSYRLSLYGYTF TGTGCCAGCAGTTTATCTTACAGATTAAGTCTCTATGGCTACACCTTC
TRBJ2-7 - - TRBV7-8 CASSLMSSSYEQYF TGTGCCAGCAGCTTAATGAGCAGCTCCTACGAGCAGTACTTC
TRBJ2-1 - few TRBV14 CASSPVAGNEQFF TGTGCCAGCAGTCCCGTCGCGGGCAATGAGCAGTTCTTC
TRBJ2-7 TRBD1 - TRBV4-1 CASSQEGTGHLGEQYF TGCGCCAGCAGCCAAGAGGGGACAGGCCATCTCGGCGAGCAGTACTTC
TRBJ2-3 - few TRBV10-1 CASSEGLAHLGTQYF TGCGCCAGCAGTGAGGGGTTGGCCCACCTGGGGACGCAGTATTTT
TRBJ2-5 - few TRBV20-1 CSAPPPAPEETQYF TGCAGTGCTCCCCCCCCAGCCCCCGAAGAGACCCAGTACTTC
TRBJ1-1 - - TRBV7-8 CASSTTALNTEAFF TGTGCCAGCAGCACGACAGCGTTGAACACTGAAGCTTTCTTT
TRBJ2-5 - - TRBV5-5 CASSLVPAETQYF TGTGCCAGCAGCTTGGTGCCGGCCGAGACCCAGTACTTC
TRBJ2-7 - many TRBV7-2 CASSLGTASYEQYF TGTGCCAGCAGCTTAGGGACGGCCTCCTACGAGCAGTACTTC
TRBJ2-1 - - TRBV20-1 CSAPGTLSSYNEQFF TGCAGTGCGCCCGGGACCCTAAGCTCCTACAATGAGCAGTTCTTC
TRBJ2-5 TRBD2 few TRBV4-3 CASSQGFGTSSETQYF TGCGCCAGCAGCCAGGGGTTCGGGACTAGTTCAGAGACCCAGTACTTC
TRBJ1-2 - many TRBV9 CASSPGATINYGYTF TGTGCCAGCAGCCCGGGAGCGACGATTAACTATGGCTACACCTTC
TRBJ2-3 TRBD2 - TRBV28 CASRVLAGGGDTQYF TGTGCCAGCAGAGTCCTAGCGGGTGGGGGGGATACGCAGTATTTT
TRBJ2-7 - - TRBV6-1 CASSSDRLSYEQYF TGTGCCAGCAGCTCCGACAGGCTCTCCTACGAGCAGTACTTC
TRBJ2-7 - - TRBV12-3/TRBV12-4 CASSLALGAQYEQYF TGTGCCAGCAGTTTAGCGTTGGGGGCCCAGTACGAGCAGTACTTC
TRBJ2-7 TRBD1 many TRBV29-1 CSVELRGLHYEQYF TGCAGCGTGGAACTCAGGGGGCTGCACTACGAGCAGTACTTC
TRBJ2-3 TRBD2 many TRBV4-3 CASSQEAGGDLLDTQYF TGCGCCAGCAGCCAAGAGGCGGGGGGGGATCTTTTGGATACGCAGTATTTT
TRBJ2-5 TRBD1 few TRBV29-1 CSAGTAQETQYF TGCAGCGCCGGGACAGCCCAAGAGACCCAGTACTTC
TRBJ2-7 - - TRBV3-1 CASSRKPQGGSYEQYF TGTGCCAGCAGCCGAAAACCACAGGGTGGCTCCTACGAGCAGTACTTC
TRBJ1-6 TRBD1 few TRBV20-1 CSARANPLTGISSPLHF TGCAGTGCTAGAGCGAATCCTTTGACAGGGATAAGCTCACCCCTCCACTTT
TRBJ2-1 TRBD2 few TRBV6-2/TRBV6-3 CASSSGGLVALQSYNEQFF TGTGCCAGCAGCTCTGGGGGACTAGTAGCCCTGCAATCCTACAATGAGCAGTTCTTC
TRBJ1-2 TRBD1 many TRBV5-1 CASSLTGQDYGYTF TGCGCCAGCAGCTTGACAGGACAGGACTATGGCTACACCTTC
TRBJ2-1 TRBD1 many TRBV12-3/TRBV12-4 CASRGQGSYNEQFF TGTGCCAGCAGGGGACAGGGGTCCTACAATGAGCAGTTCTTC
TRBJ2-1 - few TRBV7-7 CASSLDRGAIQFF TGTGCTAGCAGCTTAGATCGGGGGGCCATACAGTTCTTC
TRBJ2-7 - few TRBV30 CAWSTGTDRGYEQYF TGTGCCTGGAGTACCGGGACGGACCGAGGCTACGAGCAGTACTTC
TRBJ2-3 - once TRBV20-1 CCARGGGGVRPDTQYF TGCTGTGCTAGAGGAGGGGGAGGGGTAAGGCCTGATACGCAGTATTTT
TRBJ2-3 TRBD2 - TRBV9 CASSVAPGLAGRTQYF TGTGCCAGCAGCGTAGCGCCGGGACTAGCGGGAAGAACGCAGTATTTT
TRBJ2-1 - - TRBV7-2 CASSSKGGLGQVEQFF TGTGCCAGCAGCTCCAAGGGCGGCTTGGGGCAGGTTGAGCAGTTCTTC
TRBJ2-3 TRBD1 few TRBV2 CASSADRGRGTDTQYF TGTGCCAGCAGTGCCGACAGGGGAAGGGGCACAGATACGCAGTATTTT
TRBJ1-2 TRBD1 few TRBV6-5 CASSYSAGQGAYGYTF TGTGCCAGCAGTTACTCTGCGGGACAGGGGGCCTATGGCTACACCTTC
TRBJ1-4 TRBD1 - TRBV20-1 CSASQDRGSFATNEKLFF TGCAGTGCTAGTCAGGACAGGGGGTCTTTTGCAACTAATGAAAAACTGTTTTTT
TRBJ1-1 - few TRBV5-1 CASSLNTNTEAFF TGCGCCAGCAGCTTAAACACGAACACTGAAGCTTTCTTT
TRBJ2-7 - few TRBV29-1 CSVEQNSYEQYF TGCAGCGTTGAACAGAACTCCTACGAGCAGTACTTC
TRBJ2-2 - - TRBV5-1 CASSFGGGELFF TGCGCCAGCAGCTTTGGAGGCGGGGAGCTGTTTTTT
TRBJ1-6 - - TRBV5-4 CADGGSNSPLHF TGTGCCGATGGGGGCAGTAATTCACCCCTCCACTTT
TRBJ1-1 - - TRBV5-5 CASSLEQGISEAFF TGTGCCAGCAGCTTGGAACAGGGTATCAGCGAAGCTTTCTTT
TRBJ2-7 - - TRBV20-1 CSATRSGREREQYF TGCAGTGCGACGAGGAGTGGGCGGGAAAGGGAGCAGTACTTC
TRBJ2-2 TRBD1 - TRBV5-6 CASSLEVRGYTGELFF TGTGCCAGCAGCTTGGAAGTCAGGGGGTACACCGGGGAGCTGTTTTTT
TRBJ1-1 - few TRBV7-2 CASSLVVEAFF TGTGCCAGCAGCTTAGTAGTTGAAGCTTTCTTT
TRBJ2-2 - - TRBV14 CASSQWTTGAGELFF TGTGCCAGCAGCCAATGGACGACGGGTGCCGGGGAGCTGTTTTTT
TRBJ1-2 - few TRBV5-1 CASSLFPESGYTF TGCGCCAGCAGCTTGTTCCCGGAGTCTGGCTACACCTTC
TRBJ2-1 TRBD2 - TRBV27 CASSLRGTSGPRSYNEQFF TGTGCCAGCAGTTTACGGGGGACTAGCGGGCCCAGGTCCTACAATGAGCAGTTCTTC
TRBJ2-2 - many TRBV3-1 CASSQVPGVGTGELFF TGTGCCAGCAGCCAAGTGCCGGGAGTGGGCACCGGGGAGCTGTTTTTT